The 10 T cell receptor beta chains below come from one sample, sequenced in a study of blood T cell repertoires in COVID-19. TCRdb keeps only in-frame clones here, not all; method: immunoSEQ multiplex PCR. The sample lists about 56,000 clones; roughly nine tenths were seen once. Sequenced input: peripheral blood. These receptors all come from a human donor in a cohort sampled during active COVID-19.

The chain is built from TRBV18 and TRBJ2-1; TRBD1 is a possible D gene (5 bases). V lost 6 bases and J 4 bases, leaving 10 bases between the germline ends. In germline, CDR1 is KGHSH, CDR2 LQKENI. The CDR3 loop spans 13 amino acids. The CDR3 nucleotides read TGTGCCAGCTCGCAGACAGAGTACAATGAGCAGTTCTTC. Translated, it gives CASSQTEYNEQFF. The full variable domain, completed using reference TRBV18 and TRBJ2-1, is NAGVMQNPRHLVRRRGQEARLRCSPMKGHSHVYWYRQLPEEGLKFMVYLQKENIIDESGMPKERFSAEFPKEGPSILRIQQVVRGDSAAYFCASSQTEYNEQFFGPGTRLTVL.

The V and J genes are TRBV23-1 and TRBJ2-3, with D maybe TRBD2 (6 bases). TRBV23-1 carries the ORF label, with uncertain function. V shed 1 base and J shed 0 bases, with 8 bases lying between them. The CDR3 is 15 residues long. The CDR3 DNA is TGCGCCAGCAGTCAATGGGGGACTAGCACAGATACGCAGTATTTT. Translating gives CASSQWGTSTDTQYF.

This chain uses TRBV7-2 with TRBJ1-2; D gene unclear. Looked up from germline, CDR1 is SGHTA and CDR2 is FQGNSA. Trimming removed 3 bases from V and 5 bases from J, with 10 bases in between. There are 13 residues in the CDR3. CDR3 sequence: CASSLSGYYGYTF. The CDR3 nucleotides read TGTGCCAGCAGCTTGTCAGGTTATTATGGCTACACCTTC.

This clone was counted between two and nine times. The genes are TRBV10-1 and TRBJ2-7; D is unclear. Trimming removed 8 bases from V and 4 bases from J, with 27 bases in between. This CDR3 has 17 residues. Germline assignment: CDR1 WNHNN and CDR2 SYGVQD (reference sequence). The CDR3, as DNA: TGCGCCAGCCATCCCTGGCGTGAGCAGCATCCCGGGTACGAGCAGTACTTC. Protein sequence: CASHPWREQHPGYEQYF.

The chain uses TRBV10-3 and TRBJ2-7; no clear D gene. Germline V gene data show CDR1 as ENHRY and CDR2 as SYGVKD. The V and J ends lost 0 bases and 0 bases respectively, with 18 bases between them. The CDR3 totals 18 residues. Here the CDR3 reads CAISESMVAPKDSYEQYF. The CDR3 coding sequence is TGTGCCATCAGTGAGTCAATGGTAGCTCCGAAGGACTCCTACGAGCAGTACTTC.

The V gene is TRBV15, the J gene TRBJ1-3; 9 bases align to TRBD1. The CDR3 sequence is 22 residues long. Unmatched junction bases numbered 24, after V lost 3 bases and J lost 3 bases. Per the germline V gene, CDR1 is LNHNV and CDR2 is YYDKDF (reference sequence). The CDR3 bases are TGTGCCACCAGCAGCCCCTACCGATTGACAGGGGGGAATTCACCGCATGGAAACACCATATATTTT. Its translation is CATSSPYRLTGGNSPHGNTIYF. Filled out from reference TRBV15 and TRBJ1-3, the complete variable domain reads DAMVIQNPRYQVTQFGKPVTLSCSQTLNHNVMYWYQQKSSQAPKLLFHYYDKDFNNEADTPDNFQSRRPNTSFCFLDIRSPGLGDTAMYLCATSSPYRLTGGNSPHGNTIYFGEGSWLTVV.

This chain joins TRBV30 and TRBJ2-7, with D possibly matching TRBD1 (5 bases). This CDR3 has 12 residues. The germline gives CDR1 GTSNPN, CDR2 SVGIG (reference sequence). V was cut by 4 bases and J by 5 bases, with 12 bases left in between. The CDR3, as DNA: TGTGCCTGGAATAGGGGCCCTCACGAGCAGTACTTC. Its translation is CAWNRGPHEQYF.

Comments on this clone: The sample contains more than one DNA sequence encoding this CDR3. In DNA, the CDR3 is TGTGCCAGCAGCTTAGATCGGTTAGCCAAAAACATTCAGTACTTC. Amino acid sequence: CASSLDRLAKNIQYF. The V and J genes are TRBV7-9 and TRBJ2-4; D not certain. Per the germline V gene, CDR1 is SEHNR and CDR2 is FQNEAQ (reference sequence). This CDR3 spans 15 amino acids. The V end lost 1 base, the J end lost 0 bases, and 7 bases lay between the germline ends.

The J gene is TRBJ2-7, the V gene TRBV27; D may be TRBD2 (5 bases). Germline assignment: CDR1 MNHEY and CDR2 SMNVEV (reference sequence). The germline V and J ends were trimmed by 2 bases and 4 bases, with 6 bases remaining between them. The CDR3 extends over 12 amino acids. CDR3 sequence: CASSLTGYEQYF. In DNA, the CDR3 is TGTGCCAGCAGTTTAACGGGGTACGAGCAGTACTTC.

This rearrangement joins TRBV2 to TRBJ2-3, with D perhaps matching TRBD2 (5 bases). V shed 3 bases and J shed 4 bases, with 8 bases lying between them. Germline assignment: CDR1 SNHLY and CDR2 FYNNEI. The CDR3 has 13 amino acids. DNA for the CDR3: TGTGCCAGCAGTGAGCGAGCGGCAGATACGCAGTATTTT. It specifies CASSERAADTQYF. Supplemented by reference TRBV2 and TRBJ2-3, the full variable domain reads EPEVTQTPSHQVTQMGQEVILRCVPISNHLYFYWYRQILGQKVEFLVSFYNNEISEKSEIFDDQFSVERPDGSNFTLKIRSTKLEDSAMYFCASSERAADTQYFGPGTRLTVL.